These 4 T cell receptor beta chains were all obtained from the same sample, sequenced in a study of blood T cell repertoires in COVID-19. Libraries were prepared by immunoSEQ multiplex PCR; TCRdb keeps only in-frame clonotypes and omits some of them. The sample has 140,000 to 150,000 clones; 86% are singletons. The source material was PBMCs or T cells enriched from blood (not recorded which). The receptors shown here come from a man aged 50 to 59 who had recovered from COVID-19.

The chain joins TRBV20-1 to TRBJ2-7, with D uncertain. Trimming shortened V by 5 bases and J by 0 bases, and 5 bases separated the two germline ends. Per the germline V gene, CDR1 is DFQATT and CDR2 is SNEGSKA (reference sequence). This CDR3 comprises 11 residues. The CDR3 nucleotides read TGCAGTGCTTCCGGCTCCTACGAGCAGTACTTC. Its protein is CSASGSYEQYF.

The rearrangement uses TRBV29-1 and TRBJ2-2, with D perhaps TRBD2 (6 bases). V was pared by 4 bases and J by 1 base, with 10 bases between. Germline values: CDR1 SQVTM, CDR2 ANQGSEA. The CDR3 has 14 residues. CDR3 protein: CSVVAGRNTGELFF. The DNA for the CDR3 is TGCAGCGTTGTCGCGGGGCGGAACACCGGGGAGCTGTTTTTT.

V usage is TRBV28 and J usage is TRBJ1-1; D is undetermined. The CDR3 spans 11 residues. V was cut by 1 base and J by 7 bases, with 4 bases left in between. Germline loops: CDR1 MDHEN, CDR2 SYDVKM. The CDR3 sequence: CASSLSVEAFF. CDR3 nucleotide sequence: TGTGCCAGCAGTTTATCGGTTGAAGCTTTCTTT.

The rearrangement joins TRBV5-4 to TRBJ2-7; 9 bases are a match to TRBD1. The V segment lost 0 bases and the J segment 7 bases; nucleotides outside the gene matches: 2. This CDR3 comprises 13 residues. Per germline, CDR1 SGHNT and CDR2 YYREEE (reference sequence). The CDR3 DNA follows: TGTGCCAGCAGCTTGGGACAGGGGGGAGAGCAGTACGTC. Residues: CASSLGQGGEQYV.